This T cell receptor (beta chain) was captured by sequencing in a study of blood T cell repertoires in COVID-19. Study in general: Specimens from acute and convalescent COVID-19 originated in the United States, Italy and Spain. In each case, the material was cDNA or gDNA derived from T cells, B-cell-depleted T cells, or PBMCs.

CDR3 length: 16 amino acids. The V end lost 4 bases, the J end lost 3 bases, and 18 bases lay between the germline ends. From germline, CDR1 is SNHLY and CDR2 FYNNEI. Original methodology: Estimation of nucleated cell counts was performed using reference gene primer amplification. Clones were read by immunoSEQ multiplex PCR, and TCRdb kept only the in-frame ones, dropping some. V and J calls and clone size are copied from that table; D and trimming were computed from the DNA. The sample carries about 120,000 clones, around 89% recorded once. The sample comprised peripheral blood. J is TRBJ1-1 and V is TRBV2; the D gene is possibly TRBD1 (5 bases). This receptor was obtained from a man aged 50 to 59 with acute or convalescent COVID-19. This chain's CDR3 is CASSGPRGFGDTEAFF. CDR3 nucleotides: TGTGCCAGCAGTGGCCCCCGGGGGTTTGGGGACACTGAAGCTTTCTTT.